This TCR beta chain was found in a study of blood T cells in healthy people across ages. Study conclusions and caveats: Bulk PBMC profiling left naive and antigen-experienced comparisons inconclusive.

Only a few counts were recorded for this clonotype. Its antigen remains unknown. Germline CDR1 reads SEHNR; CDR2 reads FQNEAQ (reference sequence). The CDR3 runs to 15 residues. With 6 bases removed from V and 4 bases from J, the gap between germline ends came to 18 bases. The use of a sample-barcoded 5' primer and a J-beta primer mix characterized a second PCR of about 6 to 11 cycles. The authors tagged each cDNA molecule using a template-switch adaptor with 12 random nucleotides. Each single sample gave us at least 2.5 million CDR3-containing paired-end reads. TCRdb redid the calling of the 5' RACE reads with MiXCR, one entry per CDR3 protein. The repertoire holds more than 900,000 distinct CDR3 sequences, roughly 28% seen once, with about 10% in the top ten. This sample also appeared in a second study, on T cells of mothers and their children. Per that paper: Per mother, over 10 million TCR beta CDR3 reads were obtained; per child, around 2.8 million.

This sequence originates from a woman between 40 and 50 years old in good health. The rearrangement links TRBV7-9 to TRBJ1-2; D is ambiguous. The sample was blood. The CDR3 DNA reads TGTGCCAGCAGGGGAAGCAGGCTTGAGTTCTATGGCTACACCTTC. Its translation is CASRGSRLEFYGYTF.